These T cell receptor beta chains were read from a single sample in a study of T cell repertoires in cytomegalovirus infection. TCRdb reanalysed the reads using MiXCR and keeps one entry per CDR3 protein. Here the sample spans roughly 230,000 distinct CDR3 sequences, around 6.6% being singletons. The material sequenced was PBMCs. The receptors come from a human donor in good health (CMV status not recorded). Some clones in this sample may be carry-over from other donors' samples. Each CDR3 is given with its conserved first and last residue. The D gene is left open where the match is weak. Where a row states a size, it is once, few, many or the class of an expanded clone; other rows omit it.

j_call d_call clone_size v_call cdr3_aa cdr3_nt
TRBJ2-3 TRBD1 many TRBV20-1 CSGMDRGTQYF TGCAGTGGGATGGACAGGGGCACACAGTATTTT
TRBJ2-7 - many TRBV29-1 CSVDGTGSTVEYF TGCAGCGTTGATGGGACGGGATCTACGGTGGAGTACTTC
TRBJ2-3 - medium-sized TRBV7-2 CASSFVSRDTQYF TGTGCCAGCAGCTTCGTTAGCCGAGATACGCAGTATTTT
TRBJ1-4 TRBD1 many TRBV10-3 CAINRTGGGEKLFF TGTGCCATCAATCGGACAGGGGGCGGCGAAAAACTGTTTTTT
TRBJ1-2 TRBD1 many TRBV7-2 CASSLVGQGAYTF TGTGCCAGCAGCTTGGTGGGACAGGGAGCCTACACCTTC
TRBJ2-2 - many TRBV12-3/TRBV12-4 CASRWRGTGELFF TGTGCCAGCAGGTGGAGAGGGACCGGGGAGCTGTTTTTT
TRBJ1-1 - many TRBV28 CASSLWEGRSTEAFF TGTGCCAGCAGCCTTTGGGAGGGGAGGAGCACTGAAGCTTTCTTT
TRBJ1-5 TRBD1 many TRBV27 CASSLTGGWQPQHF TGTGCCAGCAGTTTAACAGGGGGCTGGCAGCCCCAGCATTTT
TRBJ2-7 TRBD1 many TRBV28 CASSPGGQGLTYEQYF TGTGCCAGCAGCCCCGGGGGACAGGGATTAACCTACGAGCAGTACTTC
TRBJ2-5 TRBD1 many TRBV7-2 CASSLTSDRKKTQYF TGTGCCAGCAGCCTGACCTCGGACAGGAAGAAGACCCAGTACTTC
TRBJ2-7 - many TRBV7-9 CASSLMGAGYEQYF TGTGCCAGCAGCTTAATGGGGGCGGGTTACGAGCAGTACTTC
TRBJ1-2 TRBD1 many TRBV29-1 CSASPDRRANYGYTF TGCAGCGCTTCCCCGGACAGGAGAGCTAACTATGGCTACACCTTC
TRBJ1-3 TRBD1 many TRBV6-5 CASSSGQANTIYF TGTGCCAGCAGTTCCGGACAGGCGAACACCATATATTTT
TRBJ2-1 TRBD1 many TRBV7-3 CASSLRDRGPYNEQFF TGTGCCAGCAGCTTAAGGGACAGGGGTCCCTACAATGAGCAGTTCTTC
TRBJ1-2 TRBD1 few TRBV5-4 CASSLWDRLNYGYTF TGTGCCAGCAGCTTGTGGGACAGGCTTAACTATGGCTACACCTTC
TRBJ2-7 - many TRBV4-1 CASSHTISYEQYF TGCGCCAGCAGCCATACAATCTCCTACGAGCAGTACTTC
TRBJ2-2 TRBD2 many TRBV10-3 CAISSGANTGELFF TGTGCCATCAGTAGCGGGGCAAACACCGGGGAGCTGTTTTTT
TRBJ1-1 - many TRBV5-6 CASSLARGGRTEAFF TGTGCCAGCAGCTTGGCCCGAGGCGGTCGAACTGAAGCTTTCTTT
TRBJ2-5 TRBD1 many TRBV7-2 CASSARDRGQETQYF TGTGCCAGCAGCGCGCGGGACAGGGGACAAGAGACCCAGTACTTC
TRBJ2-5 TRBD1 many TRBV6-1 CASSGTGPETQYF TGTGCCAGCAGTGGGACAGGGCCAGAGACCCAGTACTTC
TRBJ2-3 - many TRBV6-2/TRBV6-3 CASSYRGLRTDTQYF TGTGCCAGCAGTTACCGGGGGTTACGGACAGATACGCAGTATTTT
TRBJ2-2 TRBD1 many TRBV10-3 CAIRMDRAGTGELFF TGTGCCATCAGGATGGACAGGGCCGGCACCGGGGAGCTGTTTTTT
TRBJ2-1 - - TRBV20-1 CSAREPGASYNEQFF TGCAGTGCTAGAGAACCGGGGGCTTCCTACAATGAGCAGTTCTTC
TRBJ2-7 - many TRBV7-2 CASSLKVEQYF TGTGCCAGCAGCTTAAAGGTCGAGCAGTACTTC
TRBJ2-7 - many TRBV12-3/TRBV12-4 CASSLVDGVSYEQYF TGTGCCAGCAGTTTGGTGGACGGGGTATCCTACGAGCAGTACTTC
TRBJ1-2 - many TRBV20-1 CSARDFRDGYTF TGCAGTGCTAGAGATTTCAGGGATGGCTACACCTTC
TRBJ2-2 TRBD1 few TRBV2 CATSRDRAYTGELFF TGTGCCACATCCCGGGACAGGGCTTACACCGGGGAGCTGTTTTTT
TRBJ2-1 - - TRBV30 CAWSRWGSYNEQFF TGTGCCTGGAGTAGATGGGGGTCCTACAATGAGCAGTTCTTC
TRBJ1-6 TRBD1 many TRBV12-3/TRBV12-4 CASSSPTGINSPLHF TGTGCCAGCAGTTCCCCGACAGGGATCAATTCACCCCTCCACTTT
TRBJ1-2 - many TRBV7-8 CASSIDAISYTF TGTGCCAGCAGCATAGACGCCATTAGCTACACCTTC
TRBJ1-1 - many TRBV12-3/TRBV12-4 CASSLGSLTGTEAFF TGTGCCAGCAGTTTAGGTTCCCTGACAGGCACTGAAGCTTTCTTT
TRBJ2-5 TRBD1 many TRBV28 CASSLPRDRSLGETQYF TGTGCCAGCAGTTTACCCCGGGACAGGAGTTTAGGAGAGACCCAGTACTTC
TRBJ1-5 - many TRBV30 CAWSRAGADQPQHF TGTGCCTGGAGTCGGGCAGGGGCCGATCAGCCCCAGCATTTT
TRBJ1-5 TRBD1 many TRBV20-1 CSARAEDREAYSNQPQHF TGCAGTGCTAGAGCCGAGGACAGGGAGGCTTATAGCAATCAGCCCCAGCATTTT
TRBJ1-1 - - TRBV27 CASSSAPYGEAFF TGTGCCAGCAGTTCCGCCCCATACGGTGAAGCTTTCTTT
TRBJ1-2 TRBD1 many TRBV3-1 CASSRGDSPNYGYTF TGTGCCAGCAGCCGGGGGGACAGCCCTAACTATGGCTACACCTTC
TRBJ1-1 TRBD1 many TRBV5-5 CASRSGQGAFYPEAFF TGTGCCAGCAGAAGCGGACAGGGGGCGTTCTATCCTGAAGCTTTCTTT
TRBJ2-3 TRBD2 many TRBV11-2 CASSARGAGGRTDTQYF TGTGCCAGCAGCGCCCGGGGAGCGGGGGGCCGCACAGATACGCAGTATTTT
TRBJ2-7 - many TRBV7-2 CASSLDLGFYEQYF TGTGCCAGCAGCTTAGATCTGGGATTCTACGAGCAGTACTTC
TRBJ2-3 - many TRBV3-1 CASSQEAGSADTQYF TGTGCCAGCAGCCAAGAAGCAGGGTCCGCAGATACGCAGTATTTT
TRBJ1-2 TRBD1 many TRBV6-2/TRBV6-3 CASRPRRDSLPYGYTF TGTGCCAGCAGGCCGAGGAGGGACAGCCTCCCCTATGGCTACACCTTC
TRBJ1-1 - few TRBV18 CASSPRELEEMNTEAFF TGTGCCAGCTCACCACGAGAATTGGAGGAAATGAACACTGAAGCTTTCTTT
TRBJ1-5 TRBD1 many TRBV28 CASSTDRGGQPQHF TGTGCCAGCAGTACCGACAGGGGAGGCCAGCCCCAGCATTTT
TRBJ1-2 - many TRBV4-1 CASSQLTGFNYGYTF TGCGCCAGCAGCCAACTTACAGGGTTTAACTATGGCTACACCTTC
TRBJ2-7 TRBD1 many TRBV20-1 CSARDQGQLYEQYF TGCAGTGCTAGAGATCAGGGACAGCTGTACGAGCAGTACTTC
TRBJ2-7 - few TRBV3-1 CASTRDNYEQYF TGTGCCAGCACCCGGGACAACTACGAGCAGTACTTC
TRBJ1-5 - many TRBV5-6 CASSFGVSGNSNQPQHF TGTGCCAGCAGCTTCGGTGTGAGTGGGAATAGCAATCAGCCCCAGCATTTT
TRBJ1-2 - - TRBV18 CASSPPRDWYGYTF TGTGCCAGCTCACCACCAAGGGATTGGTATGGCTACACCTTC
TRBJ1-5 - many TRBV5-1 CASSLAGDRNQPQHF TGCGCCAGCAGCTTGGCAGGGGACCGCAATCAGCCCCAGCATTTT
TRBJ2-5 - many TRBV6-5 CASSYSRETQYF TGTGCCAGCAGTTACTCGCGGGAGACCCAGTACTTC
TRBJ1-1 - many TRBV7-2 CASSLQGQGAFF TGTGCCAGCAGCTTACAGGGGCAGGGAGCTTTCTTT
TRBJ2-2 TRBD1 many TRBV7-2 CASSYTDRGRTGELFF TGTGCCAGCAGCTATACGGACAGGGGCAGGACCGGGGAGCTGTTTTTT